This T cell receptor beta chain was identified in a study of blood T cell repertoires in COVID-19. Germline assignment: CDR1 LNHDA and CDR2 SQIVND (reference sequence). This CDR3 region has 16 residues. The V end was cut by 5 bases, the J end by 0 bases, with 14 bases between. How the authors handled the data: By means of reference gene primer amplification, nucleated cell counts were estimated. Some clones are missing from TCRdb's copy, which holds only in-frame ones; the method was immunoSEQ multiplex PCR. V and J calls plus clone size are reproduced from that table; the DNA served to infer D and trimming. The data hold 150,000 to 200,000 clones, with 80% to 85% observed a single time.

This clonotype was sampled from a woman aged 25 to 45 with acute or convalescent COVID-19. Sequencing was done on a sample of peripheral blood. V and J are TRBV19 and TRBJ1-3, with unresolved D. CDR3 sequence: CASSLFGGSSGNTIYF. CDR3 coding DNA: TGTGCCAGTAGTCTGTTCGGAGGCAGCTCTGGAAACACCATATATTTT.